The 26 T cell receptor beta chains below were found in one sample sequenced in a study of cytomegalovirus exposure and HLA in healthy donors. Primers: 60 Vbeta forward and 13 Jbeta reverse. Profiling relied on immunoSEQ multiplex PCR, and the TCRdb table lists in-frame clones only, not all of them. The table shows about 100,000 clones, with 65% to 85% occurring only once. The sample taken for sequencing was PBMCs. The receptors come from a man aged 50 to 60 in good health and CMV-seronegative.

CDR3 in DNA: TGTGCCGGTAGCGGGAGCCGGGAGACCCAGTACTTC. Its protein is CAGSGSRETQYF. The chain couples TRBV18 to TRBJ2-5, with 9 bases lining up with TRBD2. Germline V gives CDR1 KGHSH, CDR2 LQKENI. CDR3 size: 12 residues. V was clipped by 11 bases and J by 5 bases; unmatched bases: 6.

The CDR3 region is CAWSPQGLWYEQYF. The CDR3 DNA is TGTGCCTGGAGTCCCCAGGGACTATGGTACGAGCAGTACTTC. The rearrangement links TRBV30 to TRBJ2-7, with 7 bases lining up with TRBD2. CDR3 length equals 14 residues. The trim removed 2 bases at V and 4 bases at J, leaving 8 bases unmatched. CDR1 GTSNPN and CDR2 SVGIG come from the germline V gene (reference sequence).

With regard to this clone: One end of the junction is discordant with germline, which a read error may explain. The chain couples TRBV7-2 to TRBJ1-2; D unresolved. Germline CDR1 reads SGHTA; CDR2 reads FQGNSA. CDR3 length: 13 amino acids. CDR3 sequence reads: CASRLGRINGYTF. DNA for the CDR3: TGTGCCAGCAGATTAGGCAGAATTAATGGCTACACCTTC.

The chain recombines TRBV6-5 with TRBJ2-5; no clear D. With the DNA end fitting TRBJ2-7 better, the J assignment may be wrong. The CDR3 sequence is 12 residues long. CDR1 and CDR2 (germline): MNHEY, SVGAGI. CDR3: CASSSSLGEQYF. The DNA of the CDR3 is TGTGCCAGCAGTTCCTCCTTGGGCGAGCAGTACTTC.

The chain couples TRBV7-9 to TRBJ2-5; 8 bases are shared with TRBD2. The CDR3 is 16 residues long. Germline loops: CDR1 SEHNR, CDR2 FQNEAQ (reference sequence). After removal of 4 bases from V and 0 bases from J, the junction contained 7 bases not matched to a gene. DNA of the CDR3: TGTGCCAGCAGCTCCGGAAGCGGGGGCCACCAAGAGACCCAGTACTTC. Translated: CASSSGSGGHQETQYF.

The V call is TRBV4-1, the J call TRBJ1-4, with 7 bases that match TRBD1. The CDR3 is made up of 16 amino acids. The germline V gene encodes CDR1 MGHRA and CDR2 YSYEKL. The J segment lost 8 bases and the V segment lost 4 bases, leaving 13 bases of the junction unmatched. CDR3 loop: CASSPDTGQLGEKLFF. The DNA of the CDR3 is TGCGCCAGCAGCCCCGATACGGGACAGCTCGGCGAAAAACTGTTTTTT.

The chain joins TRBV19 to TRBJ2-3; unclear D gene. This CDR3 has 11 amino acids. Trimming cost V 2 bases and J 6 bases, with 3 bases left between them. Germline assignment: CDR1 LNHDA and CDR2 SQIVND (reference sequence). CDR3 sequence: CASSILDTQYF. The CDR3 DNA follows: TGTGCCAGTAGTATACTGGATACGCAGTATTTT.

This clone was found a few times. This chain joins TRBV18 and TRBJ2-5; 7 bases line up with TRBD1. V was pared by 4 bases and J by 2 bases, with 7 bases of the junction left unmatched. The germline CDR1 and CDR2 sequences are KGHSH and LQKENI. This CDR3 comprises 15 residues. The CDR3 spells CASSRLTGRQETQYF. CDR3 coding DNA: TGTGCCAGCTCACGTTTGACAGGGCGGCAAGAGACCCAGTACTTC.

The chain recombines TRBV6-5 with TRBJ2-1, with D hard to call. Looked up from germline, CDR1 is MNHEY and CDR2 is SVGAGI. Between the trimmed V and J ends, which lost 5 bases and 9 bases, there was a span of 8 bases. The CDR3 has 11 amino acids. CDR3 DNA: TGTGCCAGCAGTCTCCGGAGTGAGCAGTTCTTC. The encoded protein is CASSLRSEQFF.

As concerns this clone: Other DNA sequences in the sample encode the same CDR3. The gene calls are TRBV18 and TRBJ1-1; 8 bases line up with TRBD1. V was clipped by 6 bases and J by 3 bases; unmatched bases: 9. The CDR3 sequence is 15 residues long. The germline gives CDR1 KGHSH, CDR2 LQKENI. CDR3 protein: CASSPAVTGDTEAFF. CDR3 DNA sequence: TGTGCCAGCTCCCCCGCCGTGACAGGGGACACTGAAGCTTTCTTT.

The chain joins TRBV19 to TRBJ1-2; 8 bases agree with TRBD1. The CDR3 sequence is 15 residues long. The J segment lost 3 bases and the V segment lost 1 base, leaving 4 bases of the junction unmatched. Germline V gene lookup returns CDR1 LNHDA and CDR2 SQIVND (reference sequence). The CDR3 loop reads CASSIGRQGYYGYTF. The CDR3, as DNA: TGTGCCAGTAGTATAGGCCGACAGGGGTACTATGGCTACACCTTC.

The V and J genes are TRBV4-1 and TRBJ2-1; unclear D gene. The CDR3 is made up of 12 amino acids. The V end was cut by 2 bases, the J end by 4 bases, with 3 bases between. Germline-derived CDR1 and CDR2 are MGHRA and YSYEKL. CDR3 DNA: TGCGCCAGCAGCCAACCTTACAATGAGCAGTTCTTC. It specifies CASSQPYNEQFF.

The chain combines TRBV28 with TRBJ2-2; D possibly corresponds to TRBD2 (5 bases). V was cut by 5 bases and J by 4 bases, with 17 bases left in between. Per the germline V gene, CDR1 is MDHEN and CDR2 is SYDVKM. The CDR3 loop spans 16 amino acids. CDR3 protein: CASSPRRVAGTGELFF. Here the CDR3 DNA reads TGTGCCAGCAGTCCAAGACGGGTCGCGGGCACCGGGGAGCTGTTTTTT.

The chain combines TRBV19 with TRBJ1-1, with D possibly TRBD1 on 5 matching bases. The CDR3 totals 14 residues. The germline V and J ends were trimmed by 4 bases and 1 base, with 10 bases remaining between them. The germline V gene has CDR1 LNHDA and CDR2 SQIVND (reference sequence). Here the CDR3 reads CASSRTIQNTEAFF. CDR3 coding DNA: TGTGCCAGTAGTAGGACAATCCAGAACACTGAAGCTTTCTTT.

The CDR3 is CASSLSLQGNYGYTF. CDR3 DNA sequence: TGTGCCAGCAGTTTATCATTACAGGGGAACTATGGCTACACCTTC. J is TRBJ1-2 and V is TRBV27; the match to TRBD1 covers 7 bases. The CDR3 consists of 15 residues. Germline CDR1 is MNHEY and CDR2 is SMNVEV (reference sequence). Germline trimming cut 0 bases from V and 2 bases from J; bases unmatched to any gene: 3.

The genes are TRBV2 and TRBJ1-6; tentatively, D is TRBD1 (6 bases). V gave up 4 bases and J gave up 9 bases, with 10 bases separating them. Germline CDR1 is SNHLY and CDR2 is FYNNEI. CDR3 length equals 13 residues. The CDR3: CASSGDNSSPLHF. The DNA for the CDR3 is TGTGCCAGCAGTGGGGACAATAGTTCACCCCTCCACTTT.

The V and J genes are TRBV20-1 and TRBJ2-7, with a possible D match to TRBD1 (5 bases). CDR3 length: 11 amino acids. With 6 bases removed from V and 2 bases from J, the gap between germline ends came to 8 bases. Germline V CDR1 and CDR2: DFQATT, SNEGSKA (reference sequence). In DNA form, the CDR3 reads TGCAGTGCCCAACAGGCCTACGAGCAGTACTTC. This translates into CSAQQAYEQYF.

The DNA of the CDR3 is TGTGCCAGCTCACAACAGGGGGACACCATATATTTT. It yields the protein CASSQQGDTIYF. The chain couples TRBV18 to TRBJ1-3; TRBD1 aligns across 8 bases. Germline lookup yields CDR1 KGHSH and CDR2 LQKENI. Losses at the gene ends were 4 bases for V and 8 bases for J; bases not matched to a gene: 1. The CDR3 runs to 12 residues.

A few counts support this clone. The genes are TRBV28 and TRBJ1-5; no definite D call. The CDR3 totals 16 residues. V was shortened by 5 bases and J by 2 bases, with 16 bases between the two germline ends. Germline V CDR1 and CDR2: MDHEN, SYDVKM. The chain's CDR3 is CASSARTGGGNQPQHF. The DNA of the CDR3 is TGTGCCAGCAGTGCCCGGACCGGCGGGGGCAATCAGCCCCAGCATTTT.

CDR3 DNA: TGTGCCAGCACCCGGGTTAATGGAAACACCATATATTTT. Translation gives CASTRVNGNTIYF. This chain uses TRBV6-6 with TRBJ1-3; D is unclear. Germline V lookup: CDR1 MNHNY, CDR2 SVGAGI (reference sequence). V lost 7 bases and J lost 3, with 10 bases in between. CDR3 length: 13 residues.

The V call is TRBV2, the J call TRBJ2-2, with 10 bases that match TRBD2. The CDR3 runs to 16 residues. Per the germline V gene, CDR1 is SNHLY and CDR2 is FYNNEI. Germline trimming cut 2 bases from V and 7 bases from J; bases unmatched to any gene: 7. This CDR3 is CASSERSGGAGGELFF. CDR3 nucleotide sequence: TGTGCCAGCAGTGAAAGAAGCGGGGGGGCCGGCGGGGAGCTGTTTTTT.

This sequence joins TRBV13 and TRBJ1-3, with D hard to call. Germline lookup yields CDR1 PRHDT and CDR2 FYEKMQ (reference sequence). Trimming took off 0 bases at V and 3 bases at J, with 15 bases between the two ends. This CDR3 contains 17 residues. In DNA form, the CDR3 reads TGTGCCAGCAGCTTAGGCCTCTTCAAGGAGAGTGGAAACACCATATATTTT. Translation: CASSLGLFKESGNTIYF.

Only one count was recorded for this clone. The CDR3 DNA follows: TGTGCCAGTAGTATCGGGACAGGAATCGGCTACACCTTC. It yields the protein CASSIGTGIGYTF. The chain recombines TRBV19 with TRBJ1-2; 8 bases agree with TRBD1. This CDR3 comprises 13 residues. The V and J ends lost 3 bases and 8 bases, in that order; junction bases with no gene match: 5. Germline CDR1 is LNHDA and CDR2 is SQIVND (reference sequence).

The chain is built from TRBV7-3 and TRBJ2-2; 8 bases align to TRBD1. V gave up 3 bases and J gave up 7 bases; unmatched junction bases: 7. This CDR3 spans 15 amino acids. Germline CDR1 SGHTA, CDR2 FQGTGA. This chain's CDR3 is CASSLIQGAGGELFF. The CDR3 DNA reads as TGTGCCAGCAGCTTGATCCAGGGGGCTGGCGGGGAGCTGTTTTTT.

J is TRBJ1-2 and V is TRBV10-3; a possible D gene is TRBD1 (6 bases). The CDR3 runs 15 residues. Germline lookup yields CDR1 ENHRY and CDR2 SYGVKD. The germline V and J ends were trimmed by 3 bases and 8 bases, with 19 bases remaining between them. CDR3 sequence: CAISDVTKGDYGYTF. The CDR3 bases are TGTGCCATCAGTGATGTCACAAAGGGGGATTACGGCTACACCTTC.

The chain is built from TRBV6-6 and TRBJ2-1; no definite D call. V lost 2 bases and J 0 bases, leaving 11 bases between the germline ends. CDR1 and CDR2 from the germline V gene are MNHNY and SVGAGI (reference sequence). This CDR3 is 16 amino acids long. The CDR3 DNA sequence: TGTGCCAGCAGTTACCCTGTGGGCGCCTCCTACAATGAGCAGTTCTTC. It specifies CASSYPVGASYNEQFF.